These T cell receptor beta chains were read from a single sample in a study of T-cell memory formation after mild COVID-19. Each CDR3 protein gets one entry after TCRdb re-called the 5' RACE reads with MiXCR. The sample lists hundreds of thousands of distinct CDR3 sequences, roughly 22% occurring once. Sequencing input: PBMCs or a T cell subset sorted from them (not recorded which). These receptors were collected from an adult woman who had mild COVID-19 (a few samples of this study predate the infection). Cell type and time point are not known. Both conserved end residues are part of each CDR3. The order of the fields is J gene, clone size, V gene, D gene, CDR3 DNA, CDR3 protein. D genes are given only for firm matches. Size is stated for part of the rows, as once, few or many counts, or as a class when the clone is expanded.

j_call: TRBJ1-1; clone_size: once; v_call: TRBV4-1; d_call: .; cdr3_nt: TGCGCCAGCAGCCAAACCCGGGACACCAGTGAAGCTTTCTTT; cdr3_aa: CASSQTRDTSEAFF
j_call: TRBJ2-3; clone_size: few; v_call: TRBV9; d_call: TRBD2; cdr3_nt: TGTGCCAGCAGCGTTTCTAGCGGAGCCCGCACAGATACGCAGTATTTT; cdr3_aa: CASSVSSGARTDTQYF
j_call: TRBJ2-7; clone_size: few; v_call: TRBV15; d_call: .; cdr3_nt: TGTGCCACCAGCGAAGAAGGGGCGAGGAACGAGCAGTACTTC; cdr3_aa: CATSEEGARNEQYF
j_call: TRBJ2-1; clone_size: few; v_call: TRBV4-2; d_call: TRBD2; cdr3_nt: TGTGCCAGCAGCCAAGATAGCGGGAGTAACAATGAGCAGTTCTTC; cdr3_aa: CASSQDSGSNNEQFF
j_call: TRBJ1-1; clone_size: few; v_call: TRBV12-5; d_call: .; cdr3_nt: TGTGCTAGTGGCTCCGGGGGACAGAACACTGAAGCTTTCTTT; cdr3_aa: CASGSGGQNTEAFF
j_call: TRBJ2-3; clone_size: .; v_call: TRBV2; d_call: TRBD1; cdr3_nt: TGTGCCAGCAGAGCCACAGGGGGCTCTAGTACTCCGCAGTATTTT; cdr3_aa: CASRATGGSSTPQYF
j_call: TRBJ2-5; clone_size: .; v_call: TRBV10-3; d_call: .; cdr3_nt: TGTGCCACCACTCTGGCAGGCGATCAAGAGACCCAGTACTTC; cdr3_aa: CATTLAGDQETQYF
j_call: TRBJ1-4; clone_size: few; v_call: TRBV7-2; d_call: .; cdr3_nt: TGTGCCAGCAGCAAAAGCGGCAGAAATGAAAAACTGTTTTTT; cdr3_aa: CASSKSGRNEKLFF
j_call: TRBJ2-3; clone_size: .; v_call: TRBV5-6; d_call: .; cdr3_nt: TGTGCCAGCAGCTTCTATTGGGGAGGCACAGATACGCAGTATTTT; cdr3_aa: CASSFYWGGTDTQYF
j_call: TRBJ2-2; clone_size: .; v_call: TRBV7-8; d_call: .; cdr3_nt: TGTGCCGACAGACAGGGACTCTTTACCGGGGAGCTGTTTTTT; cdr3_aa: CADRQGLFTGELFF
j_call: TRBJ2-1; clone_size: few; v_call: TRBV7-8; d_call: TRBD2; cdr3_nt: TGTGCCAGCAGCCCATCCGGACTAGCGGGGGGAAATGAGCAGTTCTTC; cdr3_aa: CASSPSGLAGGNEQFF
j_call: TRBJ1-2; clone_size: few; v_call: TRBV5-1; d_call: .; cdr3_nt: TGCGCCAGCAGCAACCAATACTATGGCTACACCTTC; cdr3_aa: CASSNQYYGYTF
j_call: TRBJ2-7; clone_size: few; v_call: TRBV7-7; d_call: TRBD1; cdr3_nt: TGTGCTAGCAGCCAAAACCGGGACAGGGGTTGGGTGGAGCAGTACTTC; cdr3_aa: CASSQNRDRGWVEQYF
j_call: TRBJ1-2; clone_size: .; v_call: TRBV5-1; d_call: TRBD1; cdr3_nt: TGCGCCAGCAGCTACGGGACAGGGGGTTTAGGCTACACCTTC; cdr3_aa: CASSYGTGGLGYTF
j_call: TRBJ1-5; clone_size: once; v_call: TRBV12-3/TRBV12-4; d_call: .; cdr3_nt: TGTGCCAGCAGCCGGGGAGGGACTAGCAATCAGCCCCAGCATTTT; cdr3_aa: CASSRGGTSNQPQHF
j_call: TRBJ2-1; clone_size: .; v_call: TRBV12-3/TRBV12-4; d_call: .; cdr3_nt: TGTGCCAGCAGTTTAGGTAGGGGGGAGTTCTTC; cdr3_aa: CASSLGRGEFF
j_call: TRBJ2-7; clone_size: .; v_call: TRBV18; d_call: .; cdr3_nt: TGTGCCAGCTCACCTCAGGGCCCTGGGGAGCAGTACTTC; cdr3_aa: CASSPQGPGEQYF
j_call: TRBJ2-6; clone_size: few; v_call: TRBV18; d_call: .; cdr3_nt: TGTGCCAGCTCACCGACACGGCTCTCTGGGGCCAACGTCCTGACTTTC; cdr3_aa: CASSPTRLSGANVLTF
j_call: TRBJ1-2; clone_size: few; v_call: TRBV15; d_call: .; cdr3_nt: TGTGCCACCAGCAGAGATGACCTCTATGGCTACACCTTC; cdr3_aa: CATSRDDLYGYTF
j_call: TRBJ2-1; clone_size: .; v_call: TRBV6-5; d_call: TRBD2; cdr3_nt: TGTGCCAGCAGTAGCGGGACTAGCGGGTCCCACTACAATGAGCAGTTCTTC; cdr3_aa: CASSSGTSGSHYNEQFF
j_call: TRBJ2-3; clone_size: few; v_call: TRBV7-9; d_call: TRBD2; cdr3_nt: TGTGCCAGCAGCTCCCGGGGGGGAGGGCCAACTAGCACAGATACGCAGTATTTT; cdr3_aa: CASSSRGGGPTSTDTQYF
j_call: TRBJ2-2; clone_size: .; v_call: TRBV18; d_call: .; cdr3_nt: TGTGCCAGCTCACTGGGAAAAACAGGGCTCGGGACCGGGGAGCTGTTTTTT; cdr3_aa: CASSLGKTGLGTGELFF
j_call: TRBJ2-5; clone_size: few; v_call: TRBV20-1; d_call: .; cdr3_nt: TGCAGTGCTCCCCTCGGTCTCGCCAATTGCTTC; cdr3_aa: CSAPLGLANCF
j_call: TRBJ1-1; clone_size: .; v_call: TRBV4-1; d_call: .; cdr3_nt: TGCGCCAGCAGCCAAGATCCCATGAACACTGAAGCTTTCTTT; cdr3_aa: CASSQDPMNTEAFF
j_call: TRBJ2-7; clone_size: .; v_call: TRBV18; d_call: .; cdr3_nt: TGTGCCAGCGGGGGGGGAAACGGGACACTGAACGAGCAGTACTTC; cdr3_aa: CASGGGNGTLNEQYF
j_call: TRBJ2-7; clone_size: .; v_call: TRBV20-1; d_call: TRBD1; cdr3_nt: TGCAGTGCATACGGGACAGGGGGCAGTTTTACTGGCTACGAGCAGTACTTC; cdr3_aa: CSAYGTGGSFTGYEQYF
j_call: TRBJ2-3; clone_size: once; v_call: TRBV7-2; d_call: .; cdr3_nt: TGTGCCAGCAGCTTAGCCCTTGGGACGCCGGATACGCAGTATTTT; cdr3_aa: CASSLALGTPDTQYF
j_call: TRBJ2-3; clone_size: few; v_call: TRBV20-1; d_call: .; cdr3_nt: TGCAGTGCTCCCCGCGGAGGAGAAACAGATACGCAGTATTTT; cdr3_aa: CSAPRGGETDTQYF
j_call: TRBJ2-3; clone_size: .; v_call: TRBV6-2/TRBV6-3; d_call: .; cdr3_nt: TGTGCCAGTTTATATCAGAGCACAGATACGCAGTATTTT; cdr3_aa: CASLYQSTDTQYF
j_call: TRBJ1-5; clone_size: .; v_call: TRBV24-1; d_call: .; cdr3_nt: TGTGCCACCAGTGACAACAACCCAGCGTATAGCAATCAGCCCCAGCATTTT; cdr3_aa: CATSDNNPAYSNQPQHF
j_call: TRBJ1-1; clone_size: few; v_call: TRBV5-5; d_call: .; cdr3_nt: TGTGCCAGCAGCTCATGGACAGTTGAAGCTTTCTTT; cdr3_aa: CASSSWTVEAFF
j_call: TRBJ2-7; clone_size: .; v_call: TRBV4-3; d_call: .; cdr3_nt: TGCGCCAGCAGCCAAGATTCCGGGTTCATCTACGAGCAGTACTTC; cdr3_aa: CASSQDSGFIYEQYF
j_call: TRBJ1-2; clone_size: .; v_call: TRBV12-3/TRBV12-4; d_call: .; cdr3_nt: TGTGCCAGCACCCCGGAGAGCTTCGCAGGGGCCGGTGGCTACACCTTC; cdr3_aa: CASTPESFAGAGGYTF
j_call: TRBJ2-7; clone_size: .; v_call: TRBV2; d_call: .; cdr3_nt: TGTGCCAGCAGTGGAGTAACGTTC; cdr3_aa: CASSGVTF
j_call: TRBJ2-7; clone_size: .; v_call: TRBV7-2; d_call: TRBD2; cdr3_nt: TGTGCCAGCAGCTTAGGGGGACTACTGGGAGAGCAGTACTTC; cdr3_aa: CASSLGGLLGEQYF
j_call: TRBJ1-1; clone_size: .; v_call: TRBV20-1; d_call: TRBD1; cdr3_nt: TGCAGTGCTAGAACCAGGGGGCGCGGCACTGAAGCTTTCTTT; cdr3_aa: CSARTRGRGTEAFF
j_call: TRBJ1-2; clone_size: many; v_call: TRBV10-3; d_call: .; cdr3_nt: TGTGCCATCGGCGACGTGGGCTATGGCTACACCTTC; cdr3_aa: CAIGDVGYGYTF
j_call: TRBJ1-2; clone_size: few; v_call: TRBV27; d_call: TRBD1; cdr3_nt: TGTGCCAGCAGTTTATCGATAACAGGGGCTTCCTATGGCTACACCTTC; cdr3_aa: CASSLSITGASYGYTF
j_call: TRBJ2-7; clone_size: .; v_call: TRBV19; d_call: TRBD2; cdr3_nt: TGTGCCAGTAGTATCGGGGGGAGTATGGGGTACGAGCAGTACTTC; cdr3_aa: CASSIGGSMGYEQYF
j_call: TRBJ2-1; clone_size: .; v_call: TRBV6-5; d_call: .; cdr3_nt: TGTGCCAGCAGTTACTCAAATTTGGTAGGGGGGAATGAGCAGTTCTTC; cdr3_aa: CASSYSNLVGGNEQFF
j_call: TRBJ2-7; clone_size: few; v_call: TRBV18; d_call: .; cdr3_nt: TGTGCCAGCTCAGCAAACTGGCAAACCTACGAGCAGTACTTC; cdr3_aa: CASSANWQTYEQYF
j_call: TRBJ2-7; clone_size: many; v_call: TRBV12-3/TRBV12-4; d_call: .; cdr3_nt: TGTGCCAGCAGTTTAGGGGAATACGAGCAGTACTTC; cdr3_aa: CASSLGEYEQYF
j_call: TRBJ1-1; clone_size: many; v_call: TRBV4-1; d_call: TRBD1; cdr3_nt: TGCGCCAGCAGACGACAGGGGAACACTGAAGCTTTCTTT; cdr3_aa: CASRRQGNTEAFF
j_call: TRBJ2-1; clone_size: .; v_call: TRBV12-3/TRBV12-4; d_call: TRBD2; cdr3_nt: TGTGCCAGCAGTTTTGGACTAGCGGGGAACAATGAGCAGTTCTTC; cdr3_aa: CASSFGLAGNNEQFF
j_call: TRBJ1-1; clone_size: few; v_call: TRBV7-9; d_call: TRBD1; cdr3_nt: TGTGCCAGCAGAAGGACAGGGGTCGACACTGAAGCTTTCTTT; cdr3_aa: CASRRTGVDTEAFF
j_call: TRBJ2-5; clone_size: .; v_call: TRBV3-1; d_call: TRBD2; cdr3_nt: TGTGCCAGCAGCCAAGGGACTAGCGGGGGGGCATCAGAGACCCAGTACTTC; cdr3_aa: CASSQGTSGGASETQYF
j_call: TRBJ2-3; clone_size: .; v_call: TRBV12-3/TRBV12-4; d_call: TRBD2; cdr3_nt: TGTGCCAGCAGTTTCGGACTAGCGGGGAACACTAAGGCCGAAGGAGATACGCAGTATTTT; cdr3_aa: CASSFGLAGNTKAEGDTQYF
j_call: TRBJ1-1; clone_size: .; v_call: TRBV7-2; d_call: .; cdr3_nt: TGTGCCAGCAGCTTAGGACCAGGGTCCCACACTGAAGCTTTCTTT; cdr3_aa: CASSLGPGSHTEAFF
j_call: TRBJ1-5; clone_size: few; v_call: TRBV5-6; d_call: .; cdr3_nt: TGTGCCAGCAGCGCTACAGGGTTTGGCAATCAGCCCCAGCATTTT; cdr3_aa: CASSATGFGNQPQHF
j_call: TRBJ2-3; clone_size: .; v_call: TRBV24-1; d_call: TRBD2; cdr3_nt: TGTGCCACCAGTGGTCCCCAGGGGCTAGCGGGACCAGATACGCAGTATTTT; cdr3_aa: CATSGPQGLAGPDTQYF
j_call: TRBJ1-1; clone_size: .; v_call: TRBV7-2; d_call: .; cdr3_nt: TGTGCCAGCACTACCGGGTTTGAAGCTTTCTTT; cdr3_aa: CASTTGFEAFF
j_call: TRBJ2-1; clone_size: .; v_call: TRBV11-3; d_call: .; cdr3_nt: TGTGCCAGCAGCTTAAGGGGCCTGGACAATGAGCAGTTCTTC; cdr3_aa: CASSLRGLDNEQFF
j_call: TRBJ2-7; clone_size: .; v_call: TRBV5-1; d_call: .; cdr3_nt: TGCGCCAGCAGGGATGTAAAAAGCTCCTACGAGCAGTACTTC; cdr3_aa: CASRDVKSSYEQYF
j_call: TRBJ2-2; clone_size: .; v_call: TRBV29-1; d_call: .; cdr3_nt: TGCAGCTTTGATCAGGGCGCGAACACCGGGGAGCTGTTTTTT; cdr3_aa: CSFDQGANTGELFF
j_call: TRBJ1-2; clone_size: .; v_call: TRBV7-2; d_call: .; cdr3_nt: TGTGCCAGCAGCTGGCCAGGTGTCCACTATGGCTACACCTTC; cdr3_aa: CASSWPGVHYGYTF
j_call: TRBJ2-3; clone_size: few; v_call: TRBV4-1; d_call: TRBD2; cdr3_nt: TGCGCCAGCAGCCTCACTCCATCGGGGGGACTAGCTCGGGGCACAGATACGCAGTATTTT; cdr3_aa: CASSLTPSGGLARGTDTQYF
j_call: TRBJ2-1; clone_size: many; v_call: TRBV18; d_call: TRBD2; cdr3_nt: TGTGCCAGCTCACCGTCTCCCCCGGGAGGTTATGGTGAGCAGTTCTTC; cdr3_aa: CASSPSPPGGYGEQFF
j_call: TRBJ1-6; clone_size: .; v_call: TRBV27; d_call: TRBD1; cdr3_nt: TGTGCCAGCAGTTTTCTGACGACAGGGGGCAATTCACCCCTCAACTTT; cdr3_aa: CASSFLTTGGNSPLNF
j_call: TRBJ2-5; clone_size: .; v_call: TRBV4-2; d_call: TRBD2; cdr3_nt: TGTGCCAGCAGCCAAGAGGAAAGCGCTAGCGGGAGTGAGACCCAGTACTTC; cdr3_aa: CASSQEESASGSETQYF